This TCR beta chain was obtained from a study of T-cell reconstitution after alpha-beta-depleted transplantation in children. The authors prepared the TCRbeta library with unique molecular identifiers. One entry per CDR3 protein, called by TCRdb with MiXCR from the PCR reads. Of 490,000 or so distinct CDR3 sequences listed, approximately 12% are singletons. After removal of 6 bases from V and 2 bases from J, the junction contained 5 bases not matched to a gene. The CDR3 is 14 amino acids. This TCR derives from a human donor who donated a stem cell graft to a child with combined immunodeficiency. This chain uses TRBV12-3 or TRBV12-4 with TRBJ2-7; TRBD1 matches 9 bases. The sample here was PBMCs from the stem cell graft donor, taken from the stem cell graft. The CDR3 DNA sequence: TGTGCCAGCAGCATTCGGGACAGGGCCTACGAGCAGTACTTC. It codes for CASSIRDRAYEQYF.